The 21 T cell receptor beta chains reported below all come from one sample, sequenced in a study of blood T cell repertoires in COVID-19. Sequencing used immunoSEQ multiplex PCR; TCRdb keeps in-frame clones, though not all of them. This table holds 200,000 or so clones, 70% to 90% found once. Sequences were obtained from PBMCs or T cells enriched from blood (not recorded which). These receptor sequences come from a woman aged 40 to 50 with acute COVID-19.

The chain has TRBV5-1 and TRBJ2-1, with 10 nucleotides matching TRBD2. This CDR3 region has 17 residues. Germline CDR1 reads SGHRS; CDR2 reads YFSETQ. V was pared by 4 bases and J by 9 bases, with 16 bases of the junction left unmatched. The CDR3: CASSPTQGAGGQGEQFF. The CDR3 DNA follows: TGCGCCAGCAGCCCCACCCAGGGAGCGGGGGGGCAGGGTGAGCAGTTCTTC.

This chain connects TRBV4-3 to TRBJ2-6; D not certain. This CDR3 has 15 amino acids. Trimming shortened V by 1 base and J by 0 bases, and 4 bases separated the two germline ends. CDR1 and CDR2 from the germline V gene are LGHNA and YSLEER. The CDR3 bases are TGCGCCAGCAGCCAAGCGGTCTCTGGGGCCAACGTCCTGACTTTC. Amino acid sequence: CASSQAVSGANVLTF.

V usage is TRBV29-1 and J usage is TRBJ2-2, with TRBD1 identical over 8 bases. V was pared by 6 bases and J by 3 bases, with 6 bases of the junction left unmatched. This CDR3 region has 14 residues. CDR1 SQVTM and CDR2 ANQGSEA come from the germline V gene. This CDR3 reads CSVQGARDTGELFF. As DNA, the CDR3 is TGCAGCGTCCAGGGGGCGCGGGACACCGGGGAGCTGTTTTTT.

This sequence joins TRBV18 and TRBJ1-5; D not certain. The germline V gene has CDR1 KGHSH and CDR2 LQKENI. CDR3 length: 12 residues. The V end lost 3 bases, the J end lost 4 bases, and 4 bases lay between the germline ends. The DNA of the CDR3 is TGTGCCAGCTCACCCCCGAATCAGCCCCAGCATTTT. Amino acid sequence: CASSPPNQPQHF.

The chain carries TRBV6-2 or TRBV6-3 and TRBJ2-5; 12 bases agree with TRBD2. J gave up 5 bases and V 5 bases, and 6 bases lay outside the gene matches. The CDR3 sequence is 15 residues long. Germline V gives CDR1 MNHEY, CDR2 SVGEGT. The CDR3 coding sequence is TGTGCCAGCAGTCCGACTAGCGGGGGCGGTGAGACCCAGTACTTC. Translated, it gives CASSPTSGGGETQYF.

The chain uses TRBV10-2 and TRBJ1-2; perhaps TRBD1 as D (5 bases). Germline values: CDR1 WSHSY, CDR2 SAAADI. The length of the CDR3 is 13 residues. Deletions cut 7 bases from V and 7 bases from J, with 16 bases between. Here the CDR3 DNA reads TGCGCCAGCATGGAGACAGCCCTTACTGGCTACACCTTC. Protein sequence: CASMETALTGYTF.

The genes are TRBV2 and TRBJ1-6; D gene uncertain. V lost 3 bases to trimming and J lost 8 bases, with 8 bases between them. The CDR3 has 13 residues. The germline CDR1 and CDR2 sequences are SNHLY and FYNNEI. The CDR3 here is CASSDNSYSPLHF. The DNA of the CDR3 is TGTGCCAGCAGTGATAACAGTTATTCACCCCTCCACTTT.

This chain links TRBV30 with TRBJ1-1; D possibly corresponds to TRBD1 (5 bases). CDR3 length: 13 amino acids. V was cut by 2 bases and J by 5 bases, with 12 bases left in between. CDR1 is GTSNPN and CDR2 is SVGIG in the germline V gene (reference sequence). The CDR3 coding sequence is TGTGCCTGGAGTACGATGGGGCGGACTGAAGCTTTCTTT. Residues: CAWSTMGRTEAFF.

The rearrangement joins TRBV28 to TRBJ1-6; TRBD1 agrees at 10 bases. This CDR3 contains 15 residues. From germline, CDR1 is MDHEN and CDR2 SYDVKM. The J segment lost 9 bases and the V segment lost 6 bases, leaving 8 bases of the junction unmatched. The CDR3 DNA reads TGTGCCAGCAGACGGGACAGGGGTTATGGTTCACCCCTCCACTTT. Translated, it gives CASRRDRGYGSPLHF.

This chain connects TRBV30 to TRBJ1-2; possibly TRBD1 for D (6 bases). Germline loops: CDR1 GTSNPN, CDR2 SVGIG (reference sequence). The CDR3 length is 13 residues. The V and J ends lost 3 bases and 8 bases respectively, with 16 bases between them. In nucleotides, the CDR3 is TGTGCCTGGAGCCCTGGGGGGGCAGGAGGCTACACCTTC. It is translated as CAWSPGGAGGYTF.

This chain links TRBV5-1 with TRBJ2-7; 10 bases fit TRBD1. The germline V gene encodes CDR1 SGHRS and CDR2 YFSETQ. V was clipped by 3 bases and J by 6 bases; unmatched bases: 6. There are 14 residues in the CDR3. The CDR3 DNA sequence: TGCGCCAGCAGCTCCGGGACAGGGGTGCTCGAGCAGTACTTC. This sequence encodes CASSSGTGVLEQYF.

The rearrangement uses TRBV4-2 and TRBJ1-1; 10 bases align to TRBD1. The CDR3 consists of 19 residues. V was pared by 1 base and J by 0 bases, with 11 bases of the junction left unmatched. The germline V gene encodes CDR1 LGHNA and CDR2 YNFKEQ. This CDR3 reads CASSQVGGQGTGMNTEAFF. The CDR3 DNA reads TGTGCCAGCAGCCAAGTGGGGGGACAGGGGACCGGGATGAACACTGAAGCTTTCTTT.

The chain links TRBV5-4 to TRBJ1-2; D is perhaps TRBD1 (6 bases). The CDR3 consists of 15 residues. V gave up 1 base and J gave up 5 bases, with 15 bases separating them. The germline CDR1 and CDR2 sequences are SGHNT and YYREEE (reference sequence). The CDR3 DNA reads TGTGCCAGCAGCTTGTTGGACAGCCCCTTTTATGGCTACACCTTC. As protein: CASSLLDSPFYGYTF.

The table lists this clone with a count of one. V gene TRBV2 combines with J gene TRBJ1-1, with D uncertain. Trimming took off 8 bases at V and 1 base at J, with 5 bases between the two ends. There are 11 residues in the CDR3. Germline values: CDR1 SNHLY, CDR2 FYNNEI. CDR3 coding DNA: TGTGCCAGCCAGGAGAACACTGAAGCTTTCTTT. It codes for CASQENTEAFF.

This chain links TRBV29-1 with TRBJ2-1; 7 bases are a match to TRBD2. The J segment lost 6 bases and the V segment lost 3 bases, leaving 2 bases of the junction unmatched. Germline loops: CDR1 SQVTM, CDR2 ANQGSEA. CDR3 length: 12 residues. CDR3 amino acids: CSVEASGNEQFF. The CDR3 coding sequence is TGCAGCGTTGAGGCTAGCGGCAATGAGCAGTTCTTC.

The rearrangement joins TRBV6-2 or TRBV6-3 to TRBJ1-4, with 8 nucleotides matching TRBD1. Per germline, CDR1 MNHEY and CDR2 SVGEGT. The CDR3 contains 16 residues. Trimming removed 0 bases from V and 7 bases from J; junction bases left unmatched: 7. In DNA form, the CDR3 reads TGTGCCAGCAGTTACTCGATCGGGACAGGTGGTGAAAAACTGTTTTTT. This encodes CASSYSIGTGGEKLFF.

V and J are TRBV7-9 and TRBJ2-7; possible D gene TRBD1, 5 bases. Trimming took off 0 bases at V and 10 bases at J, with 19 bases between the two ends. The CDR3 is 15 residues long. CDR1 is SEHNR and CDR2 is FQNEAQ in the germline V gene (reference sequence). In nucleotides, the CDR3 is TGTGCCAGCAGCTTAGCAGGGGTCTCCGCTCTGATACAGTACTTC. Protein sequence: CASSLAGVSALIQYF.

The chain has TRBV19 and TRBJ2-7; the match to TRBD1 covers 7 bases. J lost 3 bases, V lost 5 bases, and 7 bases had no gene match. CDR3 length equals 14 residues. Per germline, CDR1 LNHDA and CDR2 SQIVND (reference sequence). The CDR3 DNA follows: TGTGCCAGTAGTCTCCAGGGGGTAGACTACGAGCAGTACTTC. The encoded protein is CASSLQGVDYEQYF.

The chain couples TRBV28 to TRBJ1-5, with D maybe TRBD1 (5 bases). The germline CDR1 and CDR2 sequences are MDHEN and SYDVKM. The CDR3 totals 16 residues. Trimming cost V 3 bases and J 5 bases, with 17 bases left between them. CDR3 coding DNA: TGTGCCAGCAGTTTCCCCCGGCAGGGCAATGATCAGCCCCAGCATTTT. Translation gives CASSFPRQGNDQPQHF.

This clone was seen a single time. The CDR3 loop reads CASSRGSLGEQYF. The CDR3 coding sequence is TGTGCCAGCAGCCGAGGGTCGTTGGGTGAGCAGTACTTC. This rearrangement joins TRBV2 to TRBJ2-7; weak D call: TRBD2 (5 bases). Deletions cut 6 bases from V and 7 bases from J, with 16 bases between. Germline CDR1 is SNHLY and CDR2 is FYNNEI. The CDR3 runs 13 residues.

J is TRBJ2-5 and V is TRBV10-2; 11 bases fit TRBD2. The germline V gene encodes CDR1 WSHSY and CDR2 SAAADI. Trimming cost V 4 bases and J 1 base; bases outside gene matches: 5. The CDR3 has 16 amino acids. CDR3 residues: CASSVGLAEIQETQYF. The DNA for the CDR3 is TGCGCCAGCAGTGTGGGACTAGCGGAGATCCAAGAGACCCAGTACTTC.